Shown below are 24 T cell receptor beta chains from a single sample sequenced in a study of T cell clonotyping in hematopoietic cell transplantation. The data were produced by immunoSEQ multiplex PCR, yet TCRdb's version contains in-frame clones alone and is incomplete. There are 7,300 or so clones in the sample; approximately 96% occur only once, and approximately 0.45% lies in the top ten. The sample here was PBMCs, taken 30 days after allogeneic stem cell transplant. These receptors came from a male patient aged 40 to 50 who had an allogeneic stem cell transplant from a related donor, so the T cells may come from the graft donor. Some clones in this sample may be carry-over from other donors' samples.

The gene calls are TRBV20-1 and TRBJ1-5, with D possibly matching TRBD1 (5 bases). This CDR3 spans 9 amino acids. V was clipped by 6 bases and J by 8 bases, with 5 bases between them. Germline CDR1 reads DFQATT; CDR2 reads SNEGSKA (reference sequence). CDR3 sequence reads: CSAGEPQHF. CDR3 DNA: TGCAGTGCGGGGGAGCCCCAGCATTTT.

The CDR3 is CASSVDLDGNYGYTF. As DNA, the CDR3 is TGTGCCAGCAGCGTAGACTTGGATGGTAACTATGGCTACACCTTC. The chain has TRBV9 and TRBJ1-2; no clear D gene. The V end was cut by 0 bases, the J end by 1 base, with 10 bases between. The CDR3 covers 15 residues. Per the germline V gene, CDR1 is SGDLS and CDR2 is YYNGEE.

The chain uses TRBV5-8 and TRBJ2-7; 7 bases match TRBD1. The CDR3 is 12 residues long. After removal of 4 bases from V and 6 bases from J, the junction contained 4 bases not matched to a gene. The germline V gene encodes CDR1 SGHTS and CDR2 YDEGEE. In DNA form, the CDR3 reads TGTGCCAGCAGCAACAGGGGATCCGAGCAGTACTTC. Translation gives CASSNRGSEQYF.

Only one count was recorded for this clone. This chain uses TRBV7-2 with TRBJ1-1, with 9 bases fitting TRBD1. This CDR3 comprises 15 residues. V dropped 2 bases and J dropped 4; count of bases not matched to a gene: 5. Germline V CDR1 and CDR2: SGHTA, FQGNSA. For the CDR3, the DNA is TGTGCCAGCAGCTTATTGGGACAGGGCACCACTGAAGCTTTCTTT. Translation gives CASSLLGQGTTEAFF. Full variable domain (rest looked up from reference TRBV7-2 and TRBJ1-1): GAGVSQSPSNKVTEKGKDVELRCDPISGHTALYWYRQSLGQGLEFLIYFQGNSAPDKSGLPSDRFSAERTGGSVSTLTIQRTQQEDSAVYLCASSLLGQGTTEAFFGQGTRLTVV.

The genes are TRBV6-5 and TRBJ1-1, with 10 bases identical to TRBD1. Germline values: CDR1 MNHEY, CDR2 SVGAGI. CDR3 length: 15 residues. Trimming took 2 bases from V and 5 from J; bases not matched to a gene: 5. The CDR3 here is CASSYRDRGNTEAFF. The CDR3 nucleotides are TGTGCCAGCAGTTACAGGGACAGGGGAAATACTGAAGCTTTCTTT.

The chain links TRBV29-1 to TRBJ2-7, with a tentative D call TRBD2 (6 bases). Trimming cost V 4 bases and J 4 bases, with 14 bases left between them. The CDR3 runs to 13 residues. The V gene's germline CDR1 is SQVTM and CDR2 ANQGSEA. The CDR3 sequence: CSVVTLAGYEQYF. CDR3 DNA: TGCAGCGTTGTCACCCTTGCGGGATACGAGCAGTACTTC.

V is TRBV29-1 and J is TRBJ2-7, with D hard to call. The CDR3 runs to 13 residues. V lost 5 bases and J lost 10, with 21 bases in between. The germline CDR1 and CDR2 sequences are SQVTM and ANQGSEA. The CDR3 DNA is TGCAGCGTTCGGATAGGCCTAGGGCCAGCTCAGTACTTC. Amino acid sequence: CSVRIGLGPAQYF.

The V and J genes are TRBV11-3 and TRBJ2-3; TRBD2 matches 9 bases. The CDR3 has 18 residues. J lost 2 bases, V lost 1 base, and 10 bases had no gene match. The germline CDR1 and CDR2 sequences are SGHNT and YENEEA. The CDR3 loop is CASSLGASGNPPTDTQYF. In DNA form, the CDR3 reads TGTGCCAGCAGCTTAGGTGCTAGCGGGAACCCCCCCACAGATACGCAGTATTTT.

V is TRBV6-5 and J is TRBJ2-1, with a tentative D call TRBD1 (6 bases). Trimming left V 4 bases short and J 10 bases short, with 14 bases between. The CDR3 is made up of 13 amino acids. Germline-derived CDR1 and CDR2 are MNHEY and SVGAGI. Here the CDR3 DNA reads TGTGCCAGCAGTTTGGGCAGGGGCTGGGAGCAGTTCTTC. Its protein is CASSLGRGWEQFF.

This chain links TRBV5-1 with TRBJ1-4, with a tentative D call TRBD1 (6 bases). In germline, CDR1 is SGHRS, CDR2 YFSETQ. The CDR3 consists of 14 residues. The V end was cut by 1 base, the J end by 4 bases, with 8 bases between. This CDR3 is CASSLTGYNEKLFF. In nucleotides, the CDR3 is TGCGCCAGCAGCTTGACAGGGTATAATGAAAAACTGTTTTTT. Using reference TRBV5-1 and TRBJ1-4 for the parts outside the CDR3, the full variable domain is KAGVTQTPRYLIKTRGQQVTLSCSPISGHRSVSWYQQTPGQGLQFLFEYFSETQRNKGNFPGRFSGRQFSNSRSEMNVSTLELGDSALYLCASSLTGYNEKLFFGSGTQLSVL.

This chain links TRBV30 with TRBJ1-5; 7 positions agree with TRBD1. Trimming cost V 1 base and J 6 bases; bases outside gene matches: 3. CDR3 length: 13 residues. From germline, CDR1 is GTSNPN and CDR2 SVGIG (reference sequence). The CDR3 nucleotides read TGTGCCTGGAGTGGACAGGGAGGTCAGCCCCAGCATTTT. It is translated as CAWSGQGGQPQHF.

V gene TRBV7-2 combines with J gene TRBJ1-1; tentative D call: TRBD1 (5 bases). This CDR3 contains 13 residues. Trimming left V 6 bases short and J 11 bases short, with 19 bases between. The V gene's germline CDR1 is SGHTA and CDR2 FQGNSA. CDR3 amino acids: CASSLMGPTLAFF. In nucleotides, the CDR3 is TGTGCCAGCAGTCTTATGGGACCTACACTGGCTTTCTTT.

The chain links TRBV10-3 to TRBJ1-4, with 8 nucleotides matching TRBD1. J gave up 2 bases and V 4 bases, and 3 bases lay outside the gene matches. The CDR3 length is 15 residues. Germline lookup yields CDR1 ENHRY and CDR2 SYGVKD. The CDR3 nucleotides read TGTGCCATCAGTGGAAGGACAGGGACTAATGAAAAACTGTTTTTT. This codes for CAISGRTGTNEKLFF.

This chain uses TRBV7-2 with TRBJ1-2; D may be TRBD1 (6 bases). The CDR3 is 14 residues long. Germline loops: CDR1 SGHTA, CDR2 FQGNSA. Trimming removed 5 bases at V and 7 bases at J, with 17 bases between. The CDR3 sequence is CASSPWTVGGGYTF. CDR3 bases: TGTGCCAGCAGCCCCTGGACAGTAGGAGGTGGCTACACCTTC.

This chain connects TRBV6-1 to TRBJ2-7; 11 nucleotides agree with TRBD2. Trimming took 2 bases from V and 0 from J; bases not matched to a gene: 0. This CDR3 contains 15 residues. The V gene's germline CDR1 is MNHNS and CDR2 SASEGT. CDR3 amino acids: CASSELAGGSYEQYF. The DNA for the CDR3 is TGTGCCAGCAGTGAACTAGCGGGAGGCTCCTACGAGCAGTACTTC.

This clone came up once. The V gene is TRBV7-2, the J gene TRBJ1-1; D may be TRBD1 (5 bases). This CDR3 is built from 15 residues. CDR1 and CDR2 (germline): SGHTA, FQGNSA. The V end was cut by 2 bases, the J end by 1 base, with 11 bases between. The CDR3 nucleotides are TGTGCCAGCAGCTTACAGGGCCACGAGAACACTGAAGCTTTCTTT. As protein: CASSLQGHENTEAFF.

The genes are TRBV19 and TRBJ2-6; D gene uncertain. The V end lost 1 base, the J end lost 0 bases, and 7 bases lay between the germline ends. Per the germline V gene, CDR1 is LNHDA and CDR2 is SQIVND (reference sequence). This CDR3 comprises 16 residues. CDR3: CASSIGKASGANVLTF. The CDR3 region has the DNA TGTGCCAGTAGTATAGGGAAGGCCTCTGGGGCCAACGTCCTGACTTTC.

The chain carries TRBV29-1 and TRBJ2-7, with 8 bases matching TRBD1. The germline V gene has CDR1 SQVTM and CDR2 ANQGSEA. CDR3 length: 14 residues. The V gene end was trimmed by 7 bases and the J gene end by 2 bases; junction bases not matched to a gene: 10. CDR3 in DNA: TGCAGCGCTAGGGGGACAGGACTAACCTACGAGCAGTACTTC. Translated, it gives CSARGTGLTYEQYF.

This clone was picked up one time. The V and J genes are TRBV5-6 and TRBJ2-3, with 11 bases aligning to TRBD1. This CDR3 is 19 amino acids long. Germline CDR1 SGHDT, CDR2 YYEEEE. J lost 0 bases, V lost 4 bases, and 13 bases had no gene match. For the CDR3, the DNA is TGTGCCAGCAGCCCCTGGACAGGGGGCGCGAGCCCTAGCACAGATACGCAGTATTTT. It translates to CASSPWTGGASPSTDTQYF. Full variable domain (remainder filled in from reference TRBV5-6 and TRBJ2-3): DAGVTQSPTHLIKTRGQQVTLRCSPKSGHDTVSWYQQALGQGPQFIFQYYEEEERQRGNFPDRFSGHQFPNYSSELNVNALLLGDSALYLCASSPWTGGASPSTDTQYFGPGTRLTVL.

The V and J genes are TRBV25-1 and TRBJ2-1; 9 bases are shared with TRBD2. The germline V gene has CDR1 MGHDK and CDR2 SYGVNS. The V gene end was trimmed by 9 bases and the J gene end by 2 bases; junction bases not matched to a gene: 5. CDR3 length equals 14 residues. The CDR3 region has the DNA TGTGCCAGTAGAGCGGGAGGAGCCTACAATGAGCAGTTCTTC. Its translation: CASRAGGAYNEQFF.

The CDR3 DNA reads TGTGCCAGCAGTGATGGGGTTGGGCGGGGGGCCTACTACAATGAGCAGTTCTTC. It codes for CASSDGVGRGAYYNEQFF. The chain uses TRBV25-1 and TRBJ2-1, with 8 nucleotides matching TRBD2. The junction had 13 bases not matched to a gene; V was cut back by 3 bases and J by 3 bases. The CDR3 has 18 residues. Germline lookup yields CDR1 MGHDK and CDR2 SYGVNS.

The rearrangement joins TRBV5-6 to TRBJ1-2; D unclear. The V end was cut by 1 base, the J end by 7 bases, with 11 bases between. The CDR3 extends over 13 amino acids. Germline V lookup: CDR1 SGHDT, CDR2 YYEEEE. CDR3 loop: CASSLSRTTGYTF. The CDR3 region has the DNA TGTGCCAGCAGCTTGTCACGGACTACTGGCTACACCTTC.

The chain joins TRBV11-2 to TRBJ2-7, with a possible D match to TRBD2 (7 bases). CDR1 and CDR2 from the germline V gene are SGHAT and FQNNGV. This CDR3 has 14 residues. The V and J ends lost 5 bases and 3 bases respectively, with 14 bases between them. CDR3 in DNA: TGTGCCAGCAGCCTAGGGGGGGGTGGCTACGAGCAGTACTTC. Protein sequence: CASSLGGGGYEQYF.

CDR3 in DNA: TGTGCCAGCAGCGGGGGGACAGCGGGGCAAGAGACCCAGTACTTC. Its protein product is CASSGGTAGQETQYF. V gene TRBV25-1 combines with J gene TRBJ2-5; either TRBD1 or TRBD2 may supply D (7 bases each). The CDR3 runs 15 residues. Trimming pared 6 bases from V and 2 bases from J, leaving 16 bases between. CDR1 and CDR2 (germline): MGHDK, SYGVNS. Full variable domain (missing parts from reference TRBV25-1 and TRBJ2-5): EADIYQTPRYLVIGTGKKITLECSQTMGHDKMYWYQQDPGMELHLIHYSYGVNSTEKGDLSSESTVSRIRTEHFPLTLESARPSHTSQYLCASSGGTAGQETQYFGPGTRLLVL.